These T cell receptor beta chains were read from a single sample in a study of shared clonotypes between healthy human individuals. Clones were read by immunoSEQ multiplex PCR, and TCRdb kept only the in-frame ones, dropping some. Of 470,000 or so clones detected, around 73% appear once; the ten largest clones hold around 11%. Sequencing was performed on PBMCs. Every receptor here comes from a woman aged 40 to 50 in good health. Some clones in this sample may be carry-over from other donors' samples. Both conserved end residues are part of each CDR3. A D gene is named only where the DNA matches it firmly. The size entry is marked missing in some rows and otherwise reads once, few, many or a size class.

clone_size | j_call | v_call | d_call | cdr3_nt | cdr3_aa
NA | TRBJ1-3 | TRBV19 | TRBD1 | TGTGCCAGTAGTAGGGCACGACAGGGTAGAGGCACCATATATTTT | CASSRARQGRGTIYF
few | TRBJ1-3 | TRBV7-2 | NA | TGTGCCAGCAGCTTTCCCTTTCAGGGTCCGAATGGAAACACCATATATTTT | CASSFPFQGPNGNTIYF
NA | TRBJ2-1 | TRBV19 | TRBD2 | TGTGCCAGTAGGATCGGGACTAGCTCCTACAATGAGCAGTTCTTC | CASRIGTSSYNEQFF
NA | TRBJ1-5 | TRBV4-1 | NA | TGCGCCAGCAGCCCCCGGGTCGGGAATCAGCCCCAGCATTTT | CASSPRVGNQPQHF
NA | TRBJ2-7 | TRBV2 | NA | TGTGCCAGCAGTGAAGCGCTTCAGTGGCAGTACTTC | CASSEALQWQYF
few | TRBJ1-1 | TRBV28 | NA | TGTGCCAGCCGCACAGGGAACACTGAAGCTTTCTTT | CASRTGNTEAFF
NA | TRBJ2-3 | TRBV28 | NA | TGTGCCAGCAGCTATGACAGAAGGATATATTTT | CASSYDRRIYF
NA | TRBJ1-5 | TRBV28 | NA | TGTGCCAGCAGTTTACGGCTATCAAATCAGCCCCTGCATTTT | CASSLRLSNQPLHF
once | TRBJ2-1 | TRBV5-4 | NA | TGTGCCAGCAGCTTGACAGGGGACTTCTACAATGAGCAGTTCTTC | CASSLTGDFYNEQFF
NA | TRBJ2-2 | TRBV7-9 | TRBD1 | TGTGCCAGCAGCGGCTCAGGGGGCGCAGGCGGGGAGCTGTTTTTT | CASSGSGGAGGELFF
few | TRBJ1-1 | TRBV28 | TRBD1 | TGTGCCAGCAGTTTATTCCGGGACAGGGCGAACACTGAAGCTTTCTTT | CASSLFRDRANTEAFF
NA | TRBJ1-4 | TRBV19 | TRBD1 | TGTGCCAGTAGTCCCAAGGGAACAGGGGCAGGCGAAAAACTGTTTTTT | CASSPKGTGAGEKLFF
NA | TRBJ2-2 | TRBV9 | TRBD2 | TGTGCCAGCAGCGTAGGGCTAGCGGAAAACACCGGGGAGCTGTTTTTT | CASSVGLAENTGELFF
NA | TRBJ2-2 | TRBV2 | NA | TGTGCCAGCAGCGTAAGGGAGGCGAACACCGGGGAGCTGTTTTTT | CASSVREANTGELFF
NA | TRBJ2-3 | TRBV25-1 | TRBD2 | TGTGCCAGCAGTGACCCCAGTGGGGGGGGGATACGGCATACGCAGTATTTT | CASSDPSGGGIRHTQYF
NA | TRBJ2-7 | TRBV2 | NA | TGTGCCAGCTCCAGGGAGTCCTACGAGCAGTACTTC | CASSRESYEQYF
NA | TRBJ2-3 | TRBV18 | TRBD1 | TGTGCCACCCGGACAGGAGTTAGCACAGATACGCAGTATTTT | CATRTGVSTDTQYF
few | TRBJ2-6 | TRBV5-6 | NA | TGTGCCAGCAGCCTCGGGGCAGGGAGAGCCAACGTCCTGACTTTC | CASSLGAGRANVLTF
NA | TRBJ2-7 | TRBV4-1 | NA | TGCGCCAGCAGCCAAGATACGCCTAAGACCTATGGCCCGGGTCCCGTCGCCGACGAGCAGTACTTC | CASSQDTPKTYGPGPVADEQYF
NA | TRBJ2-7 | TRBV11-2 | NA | TGTGCCAGCAGCTTAGCGCAATCCTACGAGCAGTACTTC | CASSLAQSYEQYF
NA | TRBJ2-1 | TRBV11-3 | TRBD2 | TGTGCCAGCAGCTTTGCTAGCGGGAGGAGTGAGCAGTTCTTC | CASSFASGRSEQFF
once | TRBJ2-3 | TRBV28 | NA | TGTGCCAGCAGCCAGGCCGGGTCGAGCACAGATACGCAGTATTTT | CASSQAGSSTDTQYF
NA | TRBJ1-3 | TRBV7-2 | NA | TGTGCCAGCAGCTTAGTTGCAGGAACAGCAGGAAACACCATATATTTT | CASSLVAGTAGNTIYF
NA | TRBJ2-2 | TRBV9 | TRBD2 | TGTGCCAGCAGCGTAGTTCCTAGCGGGATGGCCGGGGAGCTGTTTTTT | CASSVVPSGMAGELFF
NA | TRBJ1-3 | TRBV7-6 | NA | TGTGCCAGCAGCTTAGACTTGGCCCCCGACAGAGTCTCTGGAAACACCATATATTTT | CASSLDLAPDRVSGNTIYF
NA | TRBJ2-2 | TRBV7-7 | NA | TGTGCTAGCAGCTTCAGTGACGGGGAGCTGTTTTTT | CASSFSDGELFF
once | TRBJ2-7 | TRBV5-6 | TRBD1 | TGTGCCAGCAGCTTGGACAGGGGGCGCTTTGGGCAGTACTTC | CASSLDRGRFGQYF
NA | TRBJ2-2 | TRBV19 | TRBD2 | TGTGCCAGTAGCCCGGGACTAGCACGATACACCGGGGAGCTGTTTTTT | CASSPGLARYTGELFF
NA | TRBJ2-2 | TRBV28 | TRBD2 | TGTGCCAGCAGTTTAGGTGGACTAGCGGGAGTCACCGGGGAGCTGTTTTTT | CASSLGGLAGVTGELFF
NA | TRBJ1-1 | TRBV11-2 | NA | TGTGCCAGCAGCTTCCAGGAGAACACTGAAGCTTTCTTT | CASSFQENTEAFF
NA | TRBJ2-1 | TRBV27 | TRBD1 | TGTGCCAGCAGTGCCGGGACAGGGGGCTACAATGAGCAGTTCTTC | CASSAGTGGYNEQFF
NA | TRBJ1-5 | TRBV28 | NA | TGTGCCAGCAGTTTTGAGCCAGATCAGCCCCAGCATTTT | CASSFEPDQPQHF
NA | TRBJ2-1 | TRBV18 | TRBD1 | TGTGCCAGCTCACCACTGCCTGTATCTCCCCGGACAGGTTACAGGATTGAGCAGTTCTTC | CASSPLPVSPRTGYRIEQFF
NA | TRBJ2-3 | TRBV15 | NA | TGTGCCACCAGCATCAGCACAGATACGCAGTATTTT | CATSISTDTQYF
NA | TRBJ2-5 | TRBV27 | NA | TGTGCCAGCGGGCCCCTTTCTAGGGGGGAGACCCAGTACTTC | CASGPLSRGETQYF
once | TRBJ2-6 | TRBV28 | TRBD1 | TGTGCCAGCAGTTTAACCGGGACAGGGGGCTATGGGGCCAACGTCCTGACTTTC | CASSLTGTGGYGANVLTF
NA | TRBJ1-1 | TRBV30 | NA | TGTGCCTGGAGTGGCCAGGTCCCGTTT | CAWSGQVPF
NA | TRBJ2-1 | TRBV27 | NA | TGTGCCAGCAGTTTATCTCGGAGCTCCTACAATGAGCAGTTCTTC | CASSLSRSSYNEQFF
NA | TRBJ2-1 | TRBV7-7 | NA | TGTGCTAGCAGTGAAGGACAGGACTATCACAATGAGCAGTTCTTC | CASSEGQDYHNEQFF
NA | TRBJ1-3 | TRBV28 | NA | TGTGCCAGCAGTCGAGGGGCGGTTGGAAACACCATATATTTT | CASSRGAVGNTIYF
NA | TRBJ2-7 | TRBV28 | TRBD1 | TGTGCCAGCAGTTATGCGGGGACAGGAAACTACGAGCAGTACTTC | CASSYAGTGNYEQYF
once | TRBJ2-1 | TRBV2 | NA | TGTGCCAGCAGTTTGAGGAGCTCCTACAATGAGCAGTTCTTC | CASSLRSSYNEQFF
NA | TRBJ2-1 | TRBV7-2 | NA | TGTGCCAGCAGCTTAGAGAACAATGAGCAGTTCTTC | CASSLENNEQFF
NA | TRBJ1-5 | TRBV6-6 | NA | TGTGCCAGCAGTTCCGACATCTATCAGCCCCAGCATTTT | CASSSDIYQPQHF
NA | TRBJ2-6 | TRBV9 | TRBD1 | TGTGCCAGCAGCGACACAGGGGGCCCAACCTCTGGGGCCAACGTCCTGACTTTC | CASSDTGGPTSGANVLTF
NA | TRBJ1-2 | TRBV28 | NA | TGTGCCAGCAGTCTGAACCCGGACAGACTCTATGGCTACACCTTC | CASSLNPDRLYGYTF
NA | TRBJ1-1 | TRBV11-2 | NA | TGTGCCAGCAGCGTCCACTTGAACACTGAAGCTTTCTTT | CASSVHLNTEAFF